This is a list of T cell receptor beta chains from one sample in a study of OX40 agonist ivuxolimab in advanced cancers. Method: immunoSEQ multiplex PCR; TCRdb's copy keeps in-frame clones and lacks some. The table lists approximately 100,000 clones, about nine tenths of them singletons. The sequenced sample was CD4+ or CD8+ T cells sorted from blood, obtained in a trial of the OX40 agonist ivuxolimab. These receptors all stem from an adult with an advanced solid tumor such as melanoma, head and neck, liver or kidney cancer. The CDR3 runs from the conserved cysteine through the conserved F or W. D genes are given only for firm matches.

TRBV7-9	TRBJ2-3	TRBD1	CASSSGTGIRRRKDTQYF
TRBV19	TRBJ1-1	TRBD1	CASSPLRTGFGEAFF
TRBV7-9	TRBJ2-7	-	CASSLNQEQYF
TRBV10-3	TRBJ2-3	-	CATSGAPRTSTDTQYF
TRBV7-6	TRBJ2-5	-	CASVQQETQYF
TRBV19	TRBJ2-4	TRBD2	CASSIGLAGDIQYF
TRBV5-1	TRBJ2-7	TRBD2	CASSRSGGSGSFYEQYF
TRBV11-3	TRBJ1-5	-	CASSIGQNSNQPQHF
TRBV5-1	TRBJ1-2	TRBD1	CASSLTGQPIFYGYTF
TRBV5-5	TRBJ2-3	-	CASSRTADTQYF
TRBV7-9	TRBJ2-1	-	CASIEGPVGYNEQFF
TRBV7-9	TRBJ2-1	TRBD2	CASRGGTTYNEQFF
TRBV7-3	TRBJ2-1	-	CASSLREPSSYNEQFF
TRBV7-9	TRBJ2-2	-	CASRENLGRGELFF
TRBV5-4	TRBJ1-4	TRBD1	CASSQSPGQQNEKLFF
TRBV6-6	TRBJ2-7	TRBD1	CASTPGQVHEQYF
TRBV25-1	TRBJ2-1	-	CATWRGHNEQFF
TRBV21-1	TRBJ2-7	-	CASSKGGLTGGSYEQYF
TRBV27	TRBJ1-1	-	CASSLSGTTNTEAFF
TRBV5-8	TRBJ2-1	TRBD2	CASSSSGRPYNEQFF
TRBV11-3	TRBJ2-7	TRBD2	CASSLGGAGSAYEQYF
TRBV7-3	TRBJ2-2	-	CASSLNGGSNTGELFF
TRBV28	TRBJ2-7	-	CASSLIPRQGSSYEQYF